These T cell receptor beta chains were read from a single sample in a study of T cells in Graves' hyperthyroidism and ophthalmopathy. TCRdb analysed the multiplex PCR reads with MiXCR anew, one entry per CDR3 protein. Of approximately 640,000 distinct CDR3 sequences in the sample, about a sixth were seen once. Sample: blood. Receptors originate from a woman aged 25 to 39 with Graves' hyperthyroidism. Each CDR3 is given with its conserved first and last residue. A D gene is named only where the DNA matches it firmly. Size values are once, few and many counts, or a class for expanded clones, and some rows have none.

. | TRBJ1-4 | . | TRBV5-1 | TGCGCCAGCAGCTTTACCGGGCGTGAAAAACTGTTTTTT | CASSFTGREKLFF
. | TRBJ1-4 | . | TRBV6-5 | TGTGCCAGCAGTTACTCGTTAGGGTTCGGTGAAAAACTGTTTTTT | CASSYSLGFGEKLFF
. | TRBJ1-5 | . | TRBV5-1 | TGCGCCAGCAGCTACGGAGGCGATCAGCCCCAGCATTTT | CASSYGGDQPQHF
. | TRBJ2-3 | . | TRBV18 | TGTGCCAGCTCACCACGAGGTTATCCGGGTTTCCCAGATACGCAGTATTTT | CASSPRGYPGFPDTQYF
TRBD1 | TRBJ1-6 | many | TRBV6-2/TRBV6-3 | TGTGCCAGCAGCATACAGGGGGCTGAGAATTCACCCCTCCACTTT | CASSIQGAENSPLHF
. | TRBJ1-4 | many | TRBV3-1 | TGTGCCAGCAGCCAAGTTAATCGGCCAGAAAAACTGTTTTTT | CASSQVNRPEKLFF
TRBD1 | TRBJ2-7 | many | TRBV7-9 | TGTGCCAGCAGCTCGGACAGGCGAAAATCCTACGAGCAGTACTTC | CASSSDRRKSYEQYF
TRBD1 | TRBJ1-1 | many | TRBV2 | TGTGCCAACCGACAGGGGAGTTCGAACACTGAAGCTTTCTTT | CANRQGSSNTEAFF
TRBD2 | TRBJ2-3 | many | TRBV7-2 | TGTGCCAGCAGCGGGGTAGCGGGAGGAGGCAGCACAGATACGCAGTATTTT | CASSGVAGGGSTDTQYF
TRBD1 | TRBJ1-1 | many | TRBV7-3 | TGTGCCAGCAGCTTAACGGGACAGGGAAGCACTGAAGCTTTCTTT | CASSLTGQGSTEAFF
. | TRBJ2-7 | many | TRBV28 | TGTGCCGTTCGCCCGGCCTCCCTGGACGAGCAGTACTTC | CAVRPASLDEQYF
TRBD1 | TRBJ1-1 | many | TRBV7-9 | TGTGCCAGCAGCTTGGGGCAGGGGGCCAAACGGGACACTGAAGCTTTCTTT | CASSLGQGAKRDTEAFF
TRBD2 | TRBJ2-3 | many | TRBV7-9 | TGTGCCAGCAGCTCGCGGACTAGCTTTTTCACAGATACGCAGTATTTT | CASSSRTSFFTDTQYF
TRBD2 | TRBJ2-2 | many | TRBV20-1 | TGCAGTGCTAGAGAACTAGCGGGAGACACCGGGGAGCTGTTTTTT | CSARELAGDTGELFF
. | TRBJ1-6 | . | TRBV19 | TGTGCCTGCTCACTTGGACAGTACAATTCACCCCTCCACTTT | CACSLGQYNSPLHF
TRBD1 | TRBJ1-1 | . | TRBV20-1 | TGCAGTGCTAGAGATCTCGCAGGGGGGACTGAAGCTTTCTTT | CSARDLAGGTEAFF
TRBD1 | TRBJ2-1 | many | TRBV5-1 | TGCGCCAGCAGCTCCTCGGGACAGGGGATCGATGAGCAGTTCTTC | CASSSSGQGIDEQFF
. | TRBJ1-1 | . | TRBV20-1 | TGCAGTGCTAGATATCCGGACGCGAACACTGAAGCTTTCTTT | CSARYPDANTEAFF
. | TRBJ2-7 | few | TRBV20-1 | TGCAGTGTCCACGAGCAGTACTTC | CSVHEQYF
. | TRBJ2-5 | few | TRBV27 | TGTGCCAGCAGTTTATCTCGTGGGGGCAGAGAGACCCAGTACTTC | CASSLSRGGRETQYF
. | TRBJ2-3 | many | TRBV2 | TGTGCCAGCAGTTCTGTCTCAGATACGCAGTATTTT | CASSSVSDTQYF
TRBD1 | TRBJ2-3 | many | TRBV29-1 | TGCAGCGTTGACGTGGACAGGCCAGATACGCAGTATTTT | CSVDVDRPDTQYF
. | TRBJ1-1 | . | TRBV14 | TGTGCCAGCAGCCAAGAGACGGGGGGGTTCACTGAAGCTTTCTTT | CASSQETGGFTEAFF
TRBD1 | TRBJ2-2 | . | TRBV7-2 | TGTGCCAGCAGCGCACAGGGGTCCGGGGAGCTGTTTTTT | CASSAQGSGELFF
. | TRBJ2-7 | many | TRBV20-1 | TGCAGTGGGGGGAGCTCCTACGAGCAGTACTTC | CSGGSSYEQYF
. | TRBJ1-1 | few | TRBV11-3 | TGTGCCACCGGATTGGAGAGTAGGACTGAAGCTTTCTTT | CATGLESRTEAFF
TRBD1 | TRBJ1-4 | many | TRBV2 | TGTGCCAGCAACAAAGGGACAGGGCAGGAAAAACTGTTTTTT | CASNKGTGQEKLFF
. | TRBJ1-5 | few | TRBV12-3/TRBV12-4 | TGTGCCAGCAGTCCTCGAGGGTATAGCAATCAGCCCCAGCATTTT | CASSPRGYSNQPQHF
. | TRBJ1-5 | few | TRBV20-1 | TGCAGTGCTACCGGGACAACTAATCAGCCCCAGCATTTT | CSATGTTNQPQHF
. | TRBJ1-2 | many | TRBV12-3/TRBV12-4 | TGTGCCAGCAGTTCGAGTCACTCTGGCTACACCTTC | CASSSSHSGYTF
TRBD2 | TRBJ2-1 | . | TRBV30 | TGTGCCTGTTTACTAGCGCAGATGGTCAATGAGCAGTTCTTC | CACLLAQMVNEQFF
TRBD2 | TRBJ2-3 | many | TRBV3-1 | TGTGCCAGCAGCCAAAACGGGAGGGATACGCAGTATTTT | CASSQNGRDTQYF
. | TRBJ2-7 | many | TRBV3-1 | TGTGCCAGCAGCCATTCCGATTGGGCCGGTTTGGAGCAGTACTTC | CASSHSDWAGLEQYF
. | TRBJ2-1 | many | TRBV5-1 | TGCGCCAGCGGCGAGGGCGGATTGTACAATGAGCAGTTCTTC | CASGEGGLYNEQFF
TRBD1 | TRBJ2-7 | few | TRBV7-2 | TGTGCCAGCAGCAGAAGGGGACAGGGTAGTTACGAGCAGTACTTC | CASSRRGQGSYEQYF
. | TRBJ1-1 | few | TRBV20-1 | TGCAGTGCTACGTCCTCCTTTAGGGGCATGAACACTGAAGCTTTCTTT | CSATSSFRGMNTEAFF
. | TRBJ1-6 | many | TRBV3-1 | TGTGCCAGCAGCCAAGTCAGGACGAATTCACCCCTCCACTTT | CASSQVRTNSPLHF
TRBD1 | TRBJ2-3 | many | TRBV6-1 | TGTGCCAGCAGTCCAGGGACAGCCCAGGAGGATACGCAGTATTTT | CASSPGTAQEDTQYF
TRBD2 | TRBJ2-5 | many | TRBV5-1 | TGCGCCAGCTGTCGGGTAGCGGGAGTCCAAGAGACCCAGTACTTC | CASCRVAGVQETQYF
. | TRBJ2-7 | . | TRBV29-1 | TGCAGCGTTGAAGGTATGACGGGGTCCTACGAGCAGTACTTC | CSVEGMTGSYEQYF
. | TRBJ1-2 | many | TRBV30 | TGTGCCTGGAGTGTTCCAGCGGGATTAGATGGCTACACCTTC | CAWSVPAGLDGYTF
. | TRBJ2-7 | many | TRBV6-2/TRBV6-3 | TGTGCCAGCAGTTCCGGACCGTCGAGCTCCTACGAGCAGTACTTC | CASSSGPSSSYEQYF
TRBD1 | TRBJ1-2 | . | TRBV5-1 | TGCGCCAGCAGCTTGGGGGACAGCTTTAACTATGGCTACACCTTC | CASSLGDSFNYGYTF
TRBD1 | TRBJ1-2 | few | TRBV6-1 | TGTGCCACTACCGACTTGACAGGGTCCGGCTATGGCTACACCTTC | CATTDLTGSGYGYTF
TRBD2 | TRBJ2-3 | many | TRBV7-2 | TGTGCCAGCAGACTCGCCGTGGGGGTAGCGGGAGTACCAGATACGCAGTATTTT | CASRLAVGVAGVPDTQYF
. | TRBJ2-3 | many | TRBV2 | TGTGCCAGCAGTATACGTTGGGGCACAGATACGCAGTATTTT | CASSIRWGTDTQYF
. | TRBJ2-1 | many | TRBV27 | TGTGCCAGCAGTTTTCGCTTAGCCTACTACAATGAGCAGTTCTTC | CASSFRLAYYNEQFF
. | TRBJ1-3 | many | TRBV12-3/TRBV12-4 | TGTGCCAGCCAGCTGAACTCTGGAAACACCATATATTTT | CASQLNSGNTIYF
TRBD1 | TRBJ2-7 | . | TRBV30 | TGTGCCTGGAGTACCGGGGCGGGACAGGGTTCGTCCGAGCAGTACTTC | CAWSTGAGQGSSEQYF
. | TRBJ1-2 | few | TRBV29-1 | TGCAGCGTTCCCCTAGGGGCAAGTCTTCGGAGCTATGGCTACACCTTC | CSVPLGASLRSYGYTF
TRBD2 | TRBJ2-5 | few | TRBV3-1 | TGTGCCAGCAGCCCGCCTTTAGCGGGAGGCGGAGAGACCCAGTACTTC | CASSPPLAGGGETQYF
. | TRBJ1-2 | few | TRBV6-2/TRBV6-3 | TGTGCCAGCAGTTACAGGACCTCTGGCTACACCTTC | CASSYRTSGYTF
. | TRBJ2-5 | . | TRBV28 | TGTGCCAGCAGTGAGCGCCCGAGTCAAGAGACCCAGTACTTC | CASSERPSQETQYF
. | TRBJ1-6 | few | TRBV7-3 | TGTGCCAGCAGCTTAAATCCGAATTCACCCCTCCACTTT | CASSLNPNSPLHF
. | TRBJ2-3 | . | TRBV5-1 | TGCGCCAGCAGCTTAACACGGTTTCCAGGGGATACGCAGTATTTT | CASSLTRFPGDTQYF
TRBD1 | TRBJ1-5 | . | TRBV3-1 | TGTGCCAGCAGCCAGACAGGGGGGAGCAATCAGCCCCAGCATTTT | CASSQTGGSNQPQHF
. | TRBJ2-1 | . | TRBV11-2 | TGTGCCAGCAGCTTCGGCCGCTACGAGCAGTTCTTC | CASSFGRYEQFF
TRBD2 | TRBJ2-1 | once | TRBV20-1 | TGCAGTGCTAGACTCCATGGGACTAGCGGGAGGGTTGAGCAGTTCTTC | CSARLHGTSGRVEQFF
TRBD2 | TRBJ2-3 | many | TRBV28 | TGTGCCAGCAGTTTTACTAGCGGGAGGTCCACAGATACGCAGTATTTT | CASSFTSGRSTDTQYF